This TCR beta chain was documented in a study of T cells after yellow fever vaccination (dated by TCRdb to the late 2010s). For the wider study: The SMART-Seq v4 Ultra Low Input RNA kit was used to prepare libraries from fractions with low cell numbers. Blood was collected at multiple timepoints before and after primary and secondary immunization, and bulk PBMC replicates and cell subsets were isolated. Two healthy male donors, one aged 18 to 30 and one aged 30 to 40 years, made up the cohort. To track T-cell clones before and after primary and booster YFV17D yellow fever vaccination, bulk TCR alpha and beta repertoires were sequenced longitudinally.

Points on this clonotype: Which antigen it targets is not known. No much larger clonotype is one base removed from it; base qualities were not supplied.

From the cysteine through the phenylalanine, the CDR3 covers 18 amino acids. The DNA shown is the 54-base CDR3, in frame from base 1. As encoded in the germline V gene, CDR1 is SGDLS while CDR2 is YYNGEE. V lost 4 bases and J lost 4 bases, and the count of bases not matched to a germline gene is 17. The sample's treatment or condition, from its label and the paper: live attenuated yellow fever vaccine strain. A standard Ficoll-Paque protocol was used to isolate PBMCs from peripheral blood. CD4 and CD8 T-cell fractions were isolated with Dynabeads CD4 and CD8 positive selection kits. TriZol was used to extract RNA from bulk PBMCs, from CD4 and CD8 fractions, and from dextramer-positive and dextramer-negative fractions. Broader findings and caveats from the paper: A small fraction of clonotypes appeared in both the CD4 and CD8 compartments, likely as a result of convergent recombination. After the booster, most clones that had expanded after primary vaccination were detected again (about 95% of CD4 and around 88% of CD8), suggesting broad maintenance of memory. Computational filtering was required because FACS-sorted repertoires could contain abundant contaminating clonotypes from the bulk population. Because only a couple of donors were included in the study, the extent to which the findings can be generalized is limited. The secondary T-cell response was found to be weaker but faster than the primary response, with a peak reached on day 5 rather than on day 15.

The instrument given in TCRdb is Illumina NovaSeq 6000. TCR cDNA was synthesized by 5'RACE template switching, which introduced a universal primer site and unique molecular identifiers. Priming of cDNA synthesis was performed from both the TCR alpha and TCR beta constant segments. Library amplification involved two PCR steps, and the second step added sample barcodes and sequencing adapters. Libraries were sequenced on Illumina HiSeq 2500 (2x100 bp) or NovaSeq (2x150 bp). The original pipeline was this. Demultiplexing of reads and collapsing into UMI consensus sequences were performed with MIGEC, and V(D)J alignment was carried out with MiXCR. Vaccine-responding clonotypes were identified with edgeR using replicate PBMC samples, with FDR below 0.01 and a log2 fold change above 5 up to day 15 being required. Each bulk clonotype received a CD4 or CD8 identity based on whether the sequenced CD4 or CD8 repertoire contained that clonotype at higher abundance. The raw public reads went through TCRdb reprocessing: fastp at Q25, MiXCR clone calling, in-frame beta chains kept. Entries are consolidated by CDR3 protein sequence, retaining the most common genes and DNA. These V and J calls derive from TCRdb rather than the authors' analysis. The sample records 80,000 to 100,000 distinct CDR3 sequences, 4.5% to 6% of which are singletons. Over 40% of the sample is held by the ten biggest clonotypes.

The TCR was taken from a young man who received the YFV17D yellow fever vaccine. The chain is encoded by TRBV9 joined to TRBJ2-7, with 10 bases in between that match TRBD1. The specimen comprised CD8+ T cells sorted from PBMCs, sampled 10 days after the yellow fever booster vaccination. The sequence in DNA is TGTGCCAGCAGCAAGATTCGTCGGACAGGGGGTTTTAGATACGAGCAGTACTTC. Protein translation: CASSKIRRTGGFRYEQYF.